The 7 T cell receptor beta chains presented below share a single source sample, sequenced in a study of blood T cell repertoires in COVID-19. Repertoires were generated with immunoSEQ multiplex PCR, while TCRdb's copy carries only in-frame clones and drops some. The table includes fewer than 200,000 clones, roughly nine tenths detected once. Material for sequencing was peripheral blood. All receptors derive from a man in his 60s with active or convalescent COVID-19.

The V and J genes are TRBV15 and TRBJ2-3, with D possibly matching TRBD2 (5 bases). V lost 11 bases to trimming and J lost 3 bases, with 15 bases between them. The V gene's germline CDR1 is LNHNV and CDR2 YYDKDF (reference sequence). The CDR3 is 13 amino acids. The CDR3 region has the DNA TGTGCCTCGAGAGGGTGGTCGACAGATACGCAGTATTTT. Amino acids: CASRGWSTDTQYF.

This chain joins TRBV5-1 and TRBJ1-2; TRBD1 agrees at 8 bases. V trimming: 0 bases; J trimming: 8 bases; junction bases outside the gene matches: 9. CDR1 and CDR2 (germline): SGHRS, YFSETQ. There are 15 residues in the CDR3. The chain's CDR3 is CASSLGTGTMAGYTF. DNA of the CDR3: TGCGCCAGCAGCTTGGGGACAGGGACCATGGCCGGCTACACCTTC.

This clone was detected only once. This rearrangement joins TRBV10-1 to TRBJ2-3, with 8 bases matching TRBD1. The CDR3 totals 14 residues. Germline-derived CDR1 and CDR2 are WNHNN and SYGVQD (reference sequence). J gave up 2 bases and V 4 bases, and 2 bases lay outside the gene matches. The CDR3 nucleotides are TGCGCCAGCAGTGGACAGGGGAACACAGATACGCAGTATTTT. This translates into CASSGQGNTDTQYF.

The chain has TRBV10-1 and TRBJ2-2; D is unclear. The ends were cut back, 1 base at V and 9 bases at J, with 15 bases in the middle. The CDR3 totals 15 residues. Germline V lookup: CDR1 WNHNN, CDR2 SYGVQD (reference sequence). CDR3 DNA: TGCGCCAGCAGTGAGTTCCAAACTACCCCCAGGGAGCTGTTTTTT. As protein: CASSEFQTTPRELFF.

The chain carries TRBV2 and TRBJ2-3; D call uncertain. Per the germline V gene, CDR1 is SNHLY and CDR2 is FYNNEI. The CDR3 runs to 11 residues. Trimming cost V 6 bases and J 3 bases, with 4 bases left between them. Written as DNA, the CDR3 is TGTGCCAGCAGGAGAACAGATACGCAGTATTTT. As protein: CASRRTDTQYF.

The V call is TRBV6-5, the J call TRBJ2-7; TRBD1 matches 7 bases. Trimming at V came to 7 bases and at J to 6 bases, leaving 9 bases not matched to a gene. CDR3 length equals 13 residues. Germline V gene data show CDR1 as MNHEY and CDR2 as SVGAGI. CDR3 DNA: TGTGCCAGCACCGGACAGGCGAGGGGCGAGCAGTACTTC. Encoded protein: CASTGQARGEQYF.

This chain's CDR3 is CASSFTSGGTGELFF. In nucleotides, the CDR3 is TGTGCCAGCAGCTTTACTAGCGGGGGCACCGGGGAGCTGTTTTTT. The rearrangement links TRBV11-2 to TRBJ2-2; 11 bases are a match to TRBD2. CDR3 length: 15 residues. Per the germline V gene, CDR1 is SGHAT and CDR2 is FQNNGV. Trimming cost V 3 bases and J 4 bases; bases outside gene matches: 1.